These 27 T cell receptor beta chains came from one sample sequenced in a study of immune evolution from preneoplasia to lung adenocarcinoma. Generated by immunoSEQ multiplex PCR, the TCRdb table keeps only in-frame clones and is missing some. The data hold 5,900 or so clones, with over 65% observed a single time. The sample comprised FFPE minimally invasive lung adenocarcinoma tissue. The origin of the receptors is a person aged 55 to 79 with lung adenocarcinoma.

Comment on this clone: Sequence at one end of the junction differs from germline and may be a read error. This chain links TRBV7-7 with TRBJ2-2; no definite D call. Germline V CDR1 and CDR2: SSHAT, FNYEAQ (reference sequence). This CDR3 is built from 14 residues. CDR3 sequence (DNA): TGTGCTAGCAGGCCCCAAATGAACACCGGGGAGCTGTTTTTT. As protein: CASRPQMNTGELFF. The whole variable domain, remainder taken from reference TRBV7-7 and TRBJ2-2, is GAGVSQSPRYKVTKRGQDVTLRCDPISSHATLYWYQQALGQGPEFLTYFNYEAQPDKSGLPSDRFSAERPEGSISTLTIQRTEQRDSAMYRCASRPQMNTGELFFGEGSRLTVL.

V and J are TRBV5-1 and TRBJ2-3; D tentatively reads TRBD1 or TRBD2 (6 bases each). The CDR3 extends over 14 amino acids. The V gene's germline CDR1 is SGHRS and CDR2 YFSETQ. V lost 7 bases to trimming and J lost 2 bases, with 14 bases between them. CDR3 amino acids: CASLLGGLTDTQYF. The DNA for the CDR3 is TGCGCCAGCTTATTAGGGGGACTCACAGATACGCAGTATTTT.

V usage is TRBV2 and J usage is TRBJ2-1; D gene uncertain. Germline V gives CDR1 SNHLY, CDR2 FYNNEI. The CDR3 is 15 residues long. V was trimmed by 1 base and J by 6 bases, leaving 13 bases between them. In DNA, the CDR3 is TGTGCCAGCAGTGAAGTTGGTGAGACCACCAATGAGCAGTTCTTC. It encodes CASSEVGETTNEQFF. The whole variable domain, remainder taken from reference TRBV2 and TRBJ2-1, is EPEVTQTPSHQVTQMGQEVILRCVPISNHLYFYWYRQILGQKVEFLVSFYNNEISEKSEIFDDQFSVERPDGSNFTLKIRSTKLEDSAMYFCASSEVGETTNEQFFGPGTRLTVL.

This clone was seen just once. This chain connects TRBV5-6 to TRBJ2-2; D gene unclear. In germline, CDR1 is SGHDT, CDR2 YYEEEE. The CDR3 has 13 amino acids. V was pared by 7 bases and J by 7 bases, with 14 bases between. CDR3 sequence: CASGASSGGELFF. In DNA form, the CDR3 reads TGTGCCAGCGGAGCTTCGAGTGGCGGGGAGCTGTTTTTT. Combining the CDR3 with reference TRBV5-6 and TRBJ2-2 gives the whole variable domain DAGVTQSPTHLIKTRGQQVTLRCSPKSGHDTVSWYQQALGQGPQFIFQYYEEEERQRGNFPDRFSGHQFPNYSSELNVNALLLGDSALYLCASGASSGGELFFGEGSRLTVL.

The genes are TRBV19 and TRBJ2-1, with TRBD2 as a possible D gene (5 bases). Germline V lookup: CDR1 LNHDA, CDR2 SQIVND (reference sequence). The CDR3 extends over 13 amino acids. V lost 3 bases and J lost 8, with 11 bases in between. The CDR3 DNA sequence: TGTGCCAGTAGTATTCGGGGTATACATGAGCAGTTCTTC. As protein: CASSIRGIHEQFF.

This sequence joins TRBV5-1 and TRBJ2-2, with a weak D call TRBD2 (6 bases). The ends were cut back, 4 bases at V and 4 bases at J, with 14 bases in the middle. From germline, CDR1 is SGHRS and CDR2 YFSETQ. The CDR3 loop spans 15 amino acids. The DNA of the CDR3 is TGCGCCAGCAGCCCTCGTCAGGGAGGCACCGGGGAGCTGTTTTTT. Its protein product is CASSPRQGGTGELFF. The full variable domain, rest sourced from reference TRBV5-1 and TRBJ2-2, is KAGVTQTPRYLIKTRGQQVTLSCSPISGHRSVSWYQQTPGQGLQFLFEYFSETQRNKGNFPGRFSGRQFSNSRSEMNVSTLELGDSALYLCASSPRQGGTGELFFGEGSRLTVL.

This clone was seen more than once but under ten times. This chain uses TRBV6-4 with TRBJ2-5, with a weak D call TRBD1 (6 bases). V was shortened by 3 bases and J by 4 bases, with 9 bases between the two germline ends. The germline gives CDR1 MRHNA, CDR2 SNTAGT. The CDR3 has 13 amino acids. The CDR3 spells CASSETGRETQYF. The CDR3 nucleotides are TGTGCCAGCAGTGAGACAGGTCGAGAGACCCAGTACTTC.

V gene TRBV5-6 combines with J gene TRBJ2-1, with TRBD2 matching over 10 bases. Germline values: CDR1 SGHDT, CDR2 YYEEEE. This CDR3 is 15 amino acids long. The J segment lost 2 bases and the V segment lost 4 bases, leaving 3 bases of the junction unmatched. Here the CDR3 reads CASSRGTSAYNEQFF. CDR3 DNA sequence: TGTGCCAGCAGCCGCGGGACTAGCGCCTACAATGAGCAGTTCTTC.

The chain links TRBV2 to TRBJ1-5; D not certain. This CDR3 has 17 residues. Germline loops: CDR1 SNHLY, CDR2 FYNNEI. V lost 6 bases and J lost 1, with 19 bases in between. Here the CDR3 reads CASRPWPEPSSNQPQHF. CDR3 nucleotides: TGTGCCAGCAGACCCTGGCCCGAACCCTCAAGCAATCAGCCCCAGCATTTT.

The V gene is TRBV7-9, the J gene TRBJ1-1; D perhaps matches TRBD1 (5 bases). Trimming pared 5 bases from V and 4 bases from J, leaving 11 bases between. Per germline, CDR1 SEHNR and CDR2 FQNEAQ (reference sequence). CDR3 length equals 13 residues. CDR3 loop: CASSPGPVTEAFF. CDR3 DNA: TGTGCCAGCAGCCCGGGACCGGTCACTGAAGCTTTCTTT.

The chain couples TRBV4-2 to TRBJ2-3; D is uncertain. Trimming pared 0 bases from V and 6 bases from J, leaving 10 bases between. CDR1 and CDR2 (germline): LGHNA, YNFKEQ. The CDR3 is made up of 14 amino acids. The CDR3 DNA reads as TGTGCCAGCAGCCAAGAGTCCCCTTGGGATACGCAGTATTTT. Translation: CASSQESPWDTQYF.

This clone turned up a few times. Here the CDR3 DNA reads TGCAGTGCTAGTTCCCCGGAGACCCAGTACTTC. Translated: CSASSPETQYF. V gene TRBV20-1 combines with J gene TRBJ2-5; D not resolved. The CDR3 runs 11 residues. V shed 3 bases and J shed 5 bases, with 7 bases lying between them. CDR1 is DFQATT, CDR2 SNEGSKA, per germline (reference sequence).

J is TRBJ2-2 and V is TRBV5-6, with D uncertain. The germline gives CDR1 SGHDT, CDR2 YYEEEE. The CDR3 extends over 14 amino acids. Trimming pared 0 bases from V and 4 bases from J, leaving 7 bases between. CDR3 amino acids: CASSLELFTGELFF. CDR3 nucleotides: TGTGCCAGCAGCTTGGAACTTTTCACCGGGGAGCTGTTTTTT.

Only a few counts were recorded for this clone. The gene calls are TRBV28 and TRBJ2-5; 16 nucleotides align to TRBD2. The CDR3 sequence is 15 residues long. V lost 11 bases to trimming and J lost 5 bases; unmatched junction nucleotides: 8. CDR1 is MDHEN, CDR2 SYDVKM, per germline. The CDR3 DNA follows: TGTGCCGGTGGGACTAGCGGGAGGGCCGGGGAGACCCAGTACTTC. As protein: CAGGTSGRAGETQYF.

J is TRBJ2-2 and V is TRBV11-2; D might be TRBD2 (5 bases). CDR1 SGHAT and CDR2 FQNNGV come from the germline V gene. Trimming took 6 bases from V and 3 from J, leaving 14 bases between them. The CDR3 length is 15 residues. This CDR3 is CASRPPGSDTGELFF. The CDR3 coding sequence is TGTGCCAGCAGACCTCCGGGTAGCGACACCGGGGAGCTGTTTTTT.

This clone turned up a few times. Written as DNA, the CDR3 is TGTGCCAGCTCACCAGGGACTAGCCGCTCAGGGGAGCAGTACTTC. The encoded protein is CASSPGTSRSGEQYF. The V call is TRBV18, the J call TRBJ2-7, with TRBD2 matching over 9 bases. Germline V gene lookup returns CDR1 KGHSH and CDR2 LQKENI. V gave up 2 bases and J gave up 7 bases; unmatched junction bases: 9. The CDR3 consists of 15 residues.

The chain carries TRBV7-8 and TRBJ1-1; a possible D gene is TRBD1 (5 bases). The CDR3 is 14 residues long. Trimming took 0 bases from V and 1 from J, leaving 6 bases between them. Germline V CDR1 and CDR2: SGHVS, FQNEAQ. In DNA form, the CDR3 reads TGTGCCAGCAGCTTAGCGGGACGGAACACTGAAGCTTTCTTT. It encodes CASSLAGRNTEAFF.

This clone was seen once. This chain uses TRBV18 with TRBJ2-1; D remains unclear. The CDR3 is 14 amino acids. From germline, CDR1 is KGHSH and CDR2 LQKENI. Trimming shortened V by 0 bases and J by 9 bases, and 12 bases separated the two germline ends. The CDR3 bases are TGTGCCAGCTCACCACCTGCTCTGGCTGGTGAGCAGTTCTTC. Its translation is CASSPPALAGEQFF.

To note about this clone: The junction differs from germline at one of its ends, possibly a read error. V gene TRBV7-7 combines with J gene TRBJ2-1, with D perhaps matching TRBD1 (5 bases). CDR3 length: 15 residues. Germline CDR1 SSHAT, CDR2 FNYEAQ (reference sequence). This CDR3 reads CASSVGVHPYNEQFF. The CDR3 coding sequence is TGTGCTAGCAGCGTAGGGGTCCACCCCTACAATGAGCAGTTCTTC. The full variable domain, completed using reference TRBV7-7 and TRBJ2-1, is GAGVSQSPRYKVTKRGQDVTLRCDPISSHATLYWYQQALGQGPEFLTYFNYEAQPDKSGLPSDRFSAERPEGSISTLTIQRTEQRDSAMYRCASSVGVHPYNEQFFGPGTRLTVL.

The sample holds one count of this clone. This sequence joins TRBV5-6 and TRBJ2-7; 8 bases align to TRBD2. The germline gives CDR1 SGHDT, CDR2 YYEEEE. The CDR3 contains 14 residues. After removal of 3 bases from V and 3 bases from J, the junction contained 5 bases not matched to a gene. DNA for the CDR3: TGTGCCAGCAGCTCAACGGGGGGGGTCTACGAGCAGTACTTC. Translated: CASSSTGGVYEQYF.

The chain employs TRBV20-1 and TRBJ2-1; unclear D gene. This CDR3 contains 11 residues. Germline CDR1 and CDR2: DFQATT and SNEGSKA (reference sequence). V was trimmed by 5 bases and J by 15 bases, leaving 17 bases between them. CDR3 in amino acids: CSAPLREFPFF. CDR3 nucleotide sequence: TGCAGTGCTCCCCTCCGCGAGTTTCCGTTCTTC.

Relative to its sample, this clone is large. The chain couples TRBV7-8 to TRBJ2-5, with 16 bases lining up with TRBD2. The CDR3 is made up of 18 amino acids. J lost 5 bases, V lost 4 bases, and 10 bases had no gene match. The germline V gene encodes CDR1 SGHVS and CDR2 FQNEAQ. CDR3 sequence reads: CASSSTVPGLAGGETQYF. The CDR3, as DNA: TGTGCCAGCAGCTCCACAGTCCCGGGACTAGCGGGAGGGGAGACCCAGTACTTC.

The chain has TRBV14 and TRBJ2-7; TRBD1 aligns across 7 bases. The CDR3 extends over 16 amino acids. With 5 bases clipped from V and 1 base from J, the junction kept 11 bases outside the gene matches. Germline V gene data show CDR1 as SGHDN and CDR2 as FVKESK. The DNA of the CDR3 is TGTGCCAGCAGCTCCTTACAGGGGAAAGGATCCTACGAGCAGTACTTC. Its translation is CASSSLQGKGSYEQYF.

This clone was observed a few times. This chain links TRBV28 with TRBJ2-3; 9 bases align to TRBD2. CDR1 and CDR2 from the germline V gene are MDHEN and SYDVKM. With 6 bases clipped from V and 4 bases from J, the junction kept 14 bases outside the gene matches. The CDR3 runs to 17 residues. CDR3 residues: CASSPGVVAGVPDTQYF. Here the CDR3 DNA reads TGTGCCAGCAGCCCCGGTGTGGTAGCGGGAGTTCCAGATACGCAGTATTTT.

The chain employs TRBV19 and TRBJ2-1; TRBD1 matches 8 bases. The CDR3 loop spans 13 amino acids. V lost 0 bases and J lost 9; bases outside the gene matches: 1. The germline V gene encodes CDR1 LNHDA and CDR2 SQIVND (reference sequence). Written as DNA, the CDR3 is TGTGCCAGTAGTATAGATGGACAGGGTGAGCAGTTCTTC. It encodes CASSIDGQGEQFF.

This clone was detected only a few times. The CDR3 here is CASSPGQGPYEQYF. In DNA form, the CDR3 reads TGTGCCAGCAGCCCGGGACAGGGGCCCTACGAGCAGTACTTC. The rearrangement links TRBV7-3 to TRBJ2-7; 10 nucleotides match TRBD1. The V and J ends lost 5 bases and 2 bases, in that order; junction bases with no gene match: 3. Germline CDR1 is SGHTA and CDR2 is FQGTGA. The CDR3 is made up of 14 amino acids.

The chain is built from TRBV18 and TRBJ2-5; D is undetermined. The V and J ends lost 1 base and 3 bases respectively, with 0 bases between them. CDR3 length: 11 residues. Germline V lookup: CDR1 KGHSH, CDR2 LQKENI. The DNA of the CDR3 is TGTGCCAGCTCACCACAAGAGACCCAGTACTTC. This codes for CASSPQETQYF.